The rows below give T cell receptor beta chains drawn from one sample of a study of siplizumab effects on memory and regulatory T cells. Repertoires were generated with immunoSEQ multiplex PCR, while TCRdb's copy carries only in-frame clones and drops some. The sample holds more than 85,000 clones, roughly 92% seen once. Source material: CD4+ T cells sorted from blood. The source of these receptors is a human donor in good health. CDR3s include the opening cysteine and the closing phenylalanine or tryptophan. Each record gives: CDR3 protein, CDR3 DNA, J gene, clone size, D gene, V gene. The D gene is left open where the match is weak. Clone size is shown for a subset of rows, as once, few, many or a class of expanded clone.

CDR3aa: CASSQVRGSNVLTF
CDR3nt: TGTGCCAGCAGCCAAGTAAGGGGATCCAACGTCCTGACTTTC
j_gene: TRBJ2-6
abundance: .
d_gene: .
v_gene: TRBV14

CDR3aa: CASAPGQGAFTEAFF
CDR3nt: TGTGCCAGCGCTCCGGGACAGGGGGCATTTACTGAAGCTTTCTTT
j_gene: TRBJ1-1
abundance: .
d_gene: TRBD1
v_gene: TRBV18

CDR3aa: CASSVGPPLNEKLFF
CDR3nt: TGTGCCAGCAGCGTAGGTCCCCCCTTGAATGAAAAACTGTTTTTT
j_gene: TRBJ1-4
abundance: .
d_gene: .
v_gene: TRBV9

CDR3aa: CASSERTTSGGTQYF
CDR3nt: TGTGCCAGCAGCGAGCGGACGACTAGCGGGGGGACCCAGTACTTC
j_gene: TRBJ2-5
abundance: .
d_gene: TRBD2
v_gene: TRBV11-2

CDR3aa: CASSLVGSYSSYNEQFF
CDR3nt: TGTGCCAGCAGCTTAGTGGGGTCGTACAGTTCCTACAATGAGCAGTTCTTC
j_gene: TRBJ2-1
abundance: .
d_gene: .
v_gene: TRBV7-2

CDR3aa: CASSLGSANYGYTF
CDR3nt: TGTGCCAGCAGCTTAGGATCAGCTAACTATGGCTACACCTTC
j_gene: TRBJ1-2
abundance: .
d_gene: .
v_gene: TRBV7-8

CDR3aa: CASTPELIGYTF
CDR3nt: TGTGCCAGCACCCCCGAGTTGATTGGCTACACCTTC
j_gene: TRBJ1-2
abundance: .
d_gene: .
v_gene: TRBV6-1

CDR3aa: CASSGSGGLNNEQFF
CDR3nt: TGCGCCAGCAGTGGAAGCGGGGGGCTTAACAATGAGCAGTTCTTC
j_gene: TRBJ2-1
abundance: .
d_gene: TRBD2
v_gene: TRBV10-1

CDR3aa: CASSLTALFNEKLFF
CDR3nt: TGTGCCAGCAGCTTAACAGCTCTTTTCAATGAAAAACTGTTTTTT
j_gene: TRBJ1-4
abundance: .
d_gene: .
v_gene: TRBV7-9

CDR3aa: CASNKSPGLDTEAFF
CDR3nt: TGTGCCAGCAACAAATCGCCGGGACTTGACACTGAAGCTTTCTTT
j_gene: TRBJ1-1
abundance: .
d_gene: .
v_gene: TRBV2

CDR3aa: CAISPGLAGSKSGELFF
CDR3nt: TGTGCCATCAGCCCGGGACTAGCGGGGAGTAAGTCCGGGGAGCTGTTTTTT
j_gene: TRBJ2-2
abundance: .
d_gene: TRBD2
v_gene: TRBV10-3

CDR3aa: CASASTGDGYGYTF
CDR3nt: TGTGCCAGCGCCTCCACAGGGGATGGGTATGGCTACACCTTC
j_gene: TRBJ1-2
abundance: .
d_gene: TRBD1
v_gene: TRBV6-5

CDR3aa: CASSYELAGGYEQYF
CDR3nt: TGTGCCAGCAGTTACGAGCTAGCGGGAGGGTACGAGCAGTACTTC
j_gene: TRBJ2-7
abundance: once
d_gene: TRBD2
v_gene: TRBV6-5

CDR3aa: CSVGLGQITDTQYF
CDR3nt: TGCAGCGTTGGTTTGGGACAGATCACAGATACGCAGTATTTT
j_gene: TRBJ2-3
abundance: once
d_gene: TRBD1
v_gene: TRBV29-1

CDR3aa: CASRGTGRAFF
CDR3nt: TGTGCCAGCAGGGGTACAGGGCGGGCTTTCTTT
j_gene: TRBJ1-1
abundance: .
d_gene: .
v_gene: TRBV2

CDR3aa: CASSPGTGPTDTQYF
CDR3nt: TGTGCCAGCAGCCCCGGGACGGGGCCCACAGATACGCAGTATTTT
j_gene: TRBJ2-3
abundance: .
d_gene: .
v_gene: TRBV11-3

CDR3aa: CASSRGQGSHGYTF
CDR3nt: TGTGCCAGCAGCCGCGGACAGGGCTCACATGGCTACACCTTC
j_gene: TRBJ1-2
abundance: .
d_gene: TRBD1
v_gene: TRBV7-9

CDR3aa: CASTVGLAGWTDTQYF
CDR3nt: TGTGCCAGCACCGTTGGACTAGCGGGGTGGACAGATACGCAGTATTTT
j_gene: TRBJ2-3
abundance: .
d_gene: TRBD2
v_gene: TRBV2

CDR3aa: CASKDRGDEQYF
CDR3nt: TGTGCCAGCAAAGACAGGGGGGACGAGCAGTACTTC
j_gene: TRBJ2-7
abundance: once
d_gene: TRBD1
v_gene: TRBV2

CDR3aa: CASRPGRNYGYTF
CDR3nt: TGTGCCAGCAGGCCGGGGCGCAACTATGGCTACACCTTC
j_gene: TRBJ1-2
abundance: .
d_gene: .
v_gene: TRBV6-5

CDR3aa: CASSLSPGANYGYTF
CDR3nt: TGTGCCAGCAGCTTATCCCCAGGGGCAAACTATGGCTACACCTTC
j_gene: TRBJ1-2
abundance: .
d_gene: .
v_gene: TRBV7-9

CDR3aa: CASSPTGGIEAFF
CDR3nt: TGTGCCAGCTCACCTACAGGGGGCATTGAAGCTTTCTTT
j_gene: TRBJ1-1
abundance: .
d_gene: TRBD1
v_gene: TRBV18

CDR3aa: CASSPGDSSTDTQYF
CDR3nt: TGTGCCAGCAGTCCAGGAGATTCTAGCACAGATACGCAGTATTTT
j_gene: TRBJ2-3
abundance: .
d_gene: .
v_gene: TRBV27

CDR3aa: CASSSSGHSGANVLTF
CDR3nt: TGTGCCAGCAGCTCCTCGGGCCACTCTGGGGCCAACGTCCTGACTTTC
j_gene: TRBJ2-6
abundance: .
d_gene: .
v_gene: TRBV5-8

CDR3aa: CASSHGDGSYEQYF
CDR3nt: TGTGCCAGCTCACATGGGGACGGCTCCTACGAGCAGTACTTC
j_gene: TRBJ2-7
abundance: .
d_gene: .
v_gene: TRBV18

CDR3aa: CASSPPGRNSGNTIYF
CDR3nt: TGTGCCAGCTCACCGCCGGGACGGAACTCTGGAAACACCATATATTTT
j_gene: TRBJ1-3
abundance: .
d_gene: .
v_gene: TRBV18

CDR3aa: CSAGENTEAFF
CDR3nt: TGCAGTGCCGGGGAGAACACTGAAGCTTTCTTT
j_gene: TRBJ1-1
abundance: .
d_gene: .
v_gene: TRBV20-1

CDR3aa: CSARIGYEQYF
CDR3nt: TGCAGTGCTAGAATCGGATACGAGCAGTACTTC
j_gene: TRBJ2-7
abundance: .
d_gene: .
v_gene: TRBV20-1